The sequence of this T cell receptor (beta chain) was determined in a study of regulatory T cells in long-lasting Graves disease. Study findings and constraints: Persistent patients shared some 2,500 public clonotypes among themselves. Newly diagnosed patients shared fewer, at about a thousand. Having few samples may have compromised the accuracy.

The CDR3 has 10 amino acids. CDR1 is MNHEY, CDR2 SVGEGT, per germline. In this sample, this clonotype turned up a few times. Its specificity is not known. Time point meaning: newly diagnosed GD, antithyroid drugs for less than 3 months. The TCR library was made from RNA extracted from PBMCs. TCR beta libraries were built with iRepertoire HTBI primers and Arm-PCR of CDR3 regions. Each CDR3 protein gets one entry after TCRdb re-called the multiplex PCR reads with MiXCR. The sample has 600,000 to 650,000 distinct CDR3 sequences, about 15% seen once. The same data also went into a second study, on T cells in Graves' hyperthyroidism and ophthalmopathy. According to that study: The study excluded patients with uncontrolled infection, other autoimmune disease, pregnancy or lactation.

The input for sequencing was peripheral blood mononuclear cells (PBMCs), taken at new diagnosis, from a patient treated with antithyroid drugs. The TCR comes from a woman aged 25 to 39 with Graves disease. V gene TRBV6-2 or TRBV6-3 combines with J gene TRBJ1-1, with D unclear. The CDR3 here is CAAANTEAFF. The DNA of the CDR3 is TGTGCAGCAGCGAACACTGAAGCTTTCTTT.